This TCR beta chain was retrieved from a study of PD-L1 blockade in urothelial cancer. Described time point: pretreatment peripheral blood. Germline lookup yields CDR1 SGHRS and CDR2 YFSETQ. With V trimmed by 4 bases and J by 4 bases, 12 bases remained unmatched. CDR3 length equals 18 residues. Sequencing was performed with immunoSEQ multiplex PCR; in TCRdb, only in-frame clones are kept and a portion is missing. The data hold about 130,000 clones, with around 85% observed a single time. This TCR was sampled from a middle-aged man with urothelial cancer. The sample in question was PBMCs, obtained around atezolizumab (anti-PD-L1) treatment. The chain employs TRBV5-1 and TRBJ2-7; 15 nucleotides agree with TRBD2. In DNA, the CDR3 is TGCGCCAGCAGCCCCAGGACTAGCGGGAGGGCCCCACTATACGAGCAGTACTTC. Encoded protein: CASSPRTSGRAPLYEQYF.